These 15 T cell receptor beta chains were all obtained from the same sample, sequenced in a study of early T cells in non-severe SARS-CoV-2 infection. TCRdb used MiXCR to reprocess the 5' RACE reads, holding one entry per CDR3 protein. The table shows approximately 22,000 distinct CDR3 sequences, with 4.8% occurring only once. The specimen was whole blood. These receptors were taken from an adult who was a healthcare worker with PCR-confirmed SARS-CoV-2 infection or an uninfected control (not recorded which).

This clonotype is medium-sized in the sample. The J gene is TRBJ2-7, the V gene TRBV11-2; 8 bases map to TRBD1. J lost 6 bases, V lost 5 bases, and 9 bases had no gene match. Germline values: CDR1 SGHAT, CDR2 FQNNGV. CDR3 length: 14 amino acids. CDR3 in amino acids: CASSELDRVREQYF. The CDR3 bases are TGTGCCAGCAGCGAACTGGACAGGGTACGCGAGCAGTACTTC. Filled out from reference TRBV11-2 and TRBJ2-7, the complete variable domain reads EAGVAQSPRYKIIEKRQSVAFWCNPISGHATLYWYQQILGQGPKLLIQFQNNGVVDDSQLPKDRFSAERLKGVDSTLKIQPAKLEDSAVYLCASSELDRVREQYFGPGTRLTVT.

About this clonotype itself: This may arise from a read error, as a much more abundant clone is one base away. The chain carries TRBV11-2 and TRBJ2-2; 10 bases align to TRBD2. The V gene end was trimmed by 4 bases and the J gene end by 3 bases; junction bases not matched to a gene: 2. CDR3 length: 15 amino acids. CDR1 and CDR2 from the germline V gene are SGHAT and FQNNGV. The CDR3 reads CASSSLAGYTGELFF. In nucleotides, the CDR3 is TGTGCCAGCAGCTCACTAGCGGGATACACCGGGGAGCTGTTTTTT.

This clonotype was seen at least ten times. The chain combines TRBV6-2 or TRBV6-3 with TRBJ2-1; 8 bases are shared with TRBD2. V lost 7 bases and J lost 3; bases outside the gene matches: 5. Germline values: CDR1 MNHEY, CDR2 SVGEGT. This CDR3 region has 14 residues. The DNA of the CDR3 is TGTGCCAGCACCAGACTAGCGAACTACAATGAGCAGTTCTTC. Protein product: CASTRLANYNEQFF.

The chain links TRBV28 to TRBJ1-6, with D unresolved. CDR3 length: 15 amino acids. Between the trimmed V and J ends, which lost 5 bases and 1 base, there was a span of 9 bases. In germline, CDR1 is MDHEN, CDR2 SYDVKM. CDR3 residues: CASSPLKSYNSPLHF. The DNA for the CDR3 is TGTGCCAGCAGTCCCTTAAAATCCTATAATTCACCCCTCCACTTT.

This clonotype was recorded once. Compared with germline, one end of the junction differs, possibly owing to a read error. The rearrangement uses TRBV28 and TRBJ2-7; 9 bases agree with TRBD1. From germline, CDR1 is MDHEN and CDR2 SYDVKM. CDR3 length equals 16 residues. Here the CDR3 DNA reads TGTGCCTGCAGTGTTACAGGGGGCGGATTACCCTACGAGCAGTACTTC. This translates into CACSVTGGGLPYEQYF.

The chain has TRBV11-2 and TRBJ2-3; possibly TRBD2 for D (7 bases). The length of the CDR3 is 16 residues. Per germline, CDR1 SGHAT and CDR2 FQNNGV. V was shortened by 5 bases and J by 3 bases, with 18 bases between the two germline ends. The CDR3 protein is CASSIPPGGLTDTQYF. The CDR3 DNA is TGTGCCAGCAGCATCCCCCCCGGGGGGCTGACAGATACGCAGTATTTT. Based on the CDR3 plus reference TRBV11-2 and TRBJ2-3, the full variable domain is EAGVAQSPRYKIIEKRQSVAFWCNPISGHATLYWYQQILGQGPKLLIQFQNNGVVDDSQLPKDRFSAERLKGVDSTLKIQPAKLEDSAVYLCASSIPPGGLTDTQYFGPGTRLTVL.

This clonotype was detected many times. The chain uses TRBV5-1 and TRBJ2-2; no reliable D call. CDR1 is SGHRS, CDR2 YFSETQ, per germline. V was shortened by 4 bases and J by 2 bases, with 6 bases between the two germline ends. CDR3 length equals 13 residues. This CDR3 reads CASSPRNTGELFF. DNA for the CDR3: TGCGCCAGCAGCCCCAGAAACACCGGGGAGCTGTTTTTT.

The table lists this clonotype with many counts. The CDR3 nucleotides read TGCAGTGCAAGCGTTAAGACAGGGCTTCAGTACTTC. The encoded protein is CSASVKTGLQYF. The rearrangement joins TRBV20-1 to TRBJ2-4; 7 bases are a match to TRBD1. The CDR3 sequence is 12 residues long. Looked up from germline, CDR1 is DFQATT and CDR2 is SNEGSKA (reference sequence). With 6 bases clipped from V and 11 bases from J, the junction kept 10 bases outside the gene matches.

By share, this clonotype ranks as medium-sized. The chain joins TRBV28 to TRBJ1-2; 8 nucleotides line up with TRBD1. The J segment lost 2 bases and the V segment lost 3 bases, leaving 8 bases of the junction unmatched. Germline V gene sequence: CDR1 MDHEN, CDR2 SYDVKM. The CDR3 is 16 amino acids. CDR3 nucleotides: TGTGCCAGCAGTTTGAGAGGTGGACAGGGAAACTATGGCTACACCTTC. Protein: CASSLRGGQGNYGYTF.

This clonotype was observed many times. This chain connects TRBV7-2 to TRBJ1-1; no clear D gene. V lost 2 bases to trimming and J lost 6 bases, with 10 bases between them. The CDR3 covers 13 residues. The germline CDR1 and CDR2 sequences are SGHTA and FQGNSA. The CDR3 nucleotides are TGTGCCAGCAGCTTAAGCCAGGTACCTGAAGCTTTCTTT. Translation gives CASSLSQVPEAFF.

Ten or more counts support this clonotype. CDR3 loop: CSLRRAANGYTF. The DNA of the CDR3 is TGCAGCCTGCGGAGGGCAGCGAATGGCTACACCTTC. V gene TRBV29-1 combines with J gene TRBJ1-2; D call uncertain. Germline loops: CDR1 SQVTM, CDR2 ANQGSEA. The length of the CDR3 is 12 residues. The germline V and J ends were trimmed by 8 bases and 6 bases, with 16 bases remaining between them.

This clonotype was observed many times. This chain joins TRBV29-1 and TRBJ2-3, with 8 bases fitting TRBD2. Germline V gene lookup returns CDR1 SQVTM and CDR2 ANQGSEA. CDR3 length equals 14 residues. The junction had 5 bases not matched to a gene; V was cut back by 0 bases and J by 6 bases. The CDR3 region has the DNA TGCAGCGTTGAAGAGCTTAGCGGGGCCGATACGCAGTATTTT. Translating gives CSVEELSGADTQYF.

In this sample, this clonotype turned up many times. The V call is TRBV2, the J call TRBJ2-1, with TRBD2 identical over 7 bases. This CDR3 comprises 14 residues. Trimming removed 5 bases from V and 2 bases from J; junction bases left unmatched: 3. CDR1 is SNHLY and CDR2 is FYNNEI in the germline V gene. The DNA of the CDR3 is TGTGCCAGCAGTCGGGCGGGGGCCTACAATGAGCAGTTCTTC. Translation: CASSRAGAYNEQFF.

The table lists this clonotype with many counts. The chain carries TRBV11-2 and TRBJ2-7, with D possibly matching TRBD2 (6 bases). Trimming removed 4 bases from V and 3 bases from J, with 16 bases in between. From germline, CDR1 is SGHAT and CDR2 FQNNGV. The CDR3 is made up of 15 amino acids. The CDR3 protein is CASSSGVGLYYEQYF. For the CDR3, the DNA is TGTGCCAGCAGCTCCGGGGTAGGACTATACTACGAGCAGTACTTC. The variable domain in full, completed from reference TRBV11-2 and TRBJ2-7, reads EAGVAQSPRYKIIEKRQSVAFWCNPISGHATLYWYQQILGQGPKLLIQFQNNGVVDDSQLPKDRFSAERLKGVDSTLKIQPAKLEDSAVYLCASSSGVGLYYEQYFGPGTRLTVT.

This clonotype is deemed medium-sized (0.01 to 0.1%). The chain has TRBV20-1 and TRBJ2-5; TRBD2 matches 7 bases. The V gene end was trimmed by 3 bases and the J gene end by 1 base; junction bases not matched to a gene: 5. The CDR3 is made up of 14 amino acids. Germline V lookup: CDR1 DFQATT, CDR2 SNEGSKA (reference sequence). In DNA form, the CDR3 reads TGCAGTGCTAGGGGGGGGTCAGTCCAAGAGACCCAGTACTTC. Translation gives CSARGGSVQETQYF.